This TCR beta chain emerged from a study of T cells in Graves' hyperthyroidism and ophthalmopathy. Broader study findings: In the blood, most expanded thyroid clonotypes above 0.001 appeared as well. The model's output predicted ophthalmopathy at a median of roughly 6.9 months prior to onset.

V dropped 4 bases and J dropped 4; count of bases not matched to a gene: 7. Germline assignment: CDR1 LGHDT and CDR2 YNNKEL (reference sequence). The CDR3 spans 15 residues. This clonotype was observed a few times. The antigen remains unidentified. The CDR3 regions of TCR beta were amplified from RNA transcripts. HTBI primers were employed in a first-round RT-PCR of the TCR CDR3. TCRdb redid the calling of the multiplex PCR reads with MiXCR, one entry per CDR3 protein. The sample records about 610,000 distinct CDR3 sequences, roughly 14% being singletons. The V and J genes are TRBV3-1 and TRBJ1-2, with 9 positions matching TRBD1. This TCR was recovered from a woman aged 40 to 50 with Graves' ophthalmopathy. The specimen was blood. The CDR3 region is CASSPDRGMGYGYTF. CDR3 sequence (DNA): TGTGCCAGCAGCCCCGACAGGGGGATGGGCTATGGCTACACCTTC.